This TCR beta chain was identified in a study of T cell repertoires in cytomegalovirus infection. Study in general: Public TCR beta signature analysis indicated the presence of both CMV infection and matching HLA type. Findings and caveats of the study: HLA-C-restricted CMV-specific TCR beta clonotypes prevailed in the ex vivo response.

TCRdb re-called the reads through MiXCR, storing one row per CDR3 protein. Here the sample spans around 540,000 distinct CDR3 sequences, around 35% being singletons. To note about this clonotype: Its matching antigen is unknown.

The CDR3 length is 14 residues. Trimming took off 6 bases at V and 0 bases at J, with 9 bases between the two ends. The germline CDR1 and CDR2 sequences are MDHEN and SYDVKM. The sequencing used cultured PBMCs, collected from culture after CMV antigen stimulation. The rearrangement joins TRBV28 to TRBJ1-5; no definite D call. The sequence was collected from a human donor in good health (CMV status not recorded). Some clones in this sample may be carry-over from other donors' samples. The CDR3, as DNA: TGTGCCAGCAGCCCTGGGAATAGCAATCAGCCCCAGCATTTT. This codes for CASSPGNSNQPQHF.